The rows below give T cell receptor beta chains drawn from one sample of a study of T-cell reconstitution after alpha-beta-depleted transplantation in children. Each CDR3 protein gets one entry after TCRdb re-called the PCR reads with MiXCR. The table lists approximately 800,000 distinct CDR3 sequences, around 15% of them singletons, with approximately 5% in the top ten. The sample in question was PBMCs, mostly from graft donor cells, obtained 360 days after TCRalphabeta/CD19-depleted stem cell transplant. All receptors derive from a male patient aged 10-17 years who had a stem cell transplant for acute lymphoblastic leukemia, so the T cells may come from the graft donor. Each CDR3 is given with its conserved first and last residue. D genes are given only for firm matches. Only some rows state a clone size, as once, few, many or a class for expanded clones.

v_gene	d_gene	j_gene	abundance	CDR3nt	CDR3aa
TRBV24-1	TRBD2	TRBJ2-3	few	TGTGCCACAGCGGGAGGGCCAACGGATACGCAGTATTTT	CATAGGPTDTQYF
TRBV12-3/TRBV12-4	TRBD1	TRBJ1-1	-	TGTGCCACCCACCCGGGACAGGGGGAAATGAGAGCTTTCTTT	CATHPGQGEMRAFF
TRBV6-2/TRBV6-3	-	TRBJ2-7	many	TGTGCCAGCAGCGATCAGGCCTACGAGCAGTACTTC	CASSDQAYEQYF
TRBV12-3/TRBV12-4	TRBD2	TRBJ2-5	-	TGTGCCAGCAGTTTATCCGGACTAGCGGAACTGCAAGAGACCCAGTACTTC	CASSLSGLAELQETQYF
TRBV30	-	TRBJ2-7	-	TGTGCCTGGAGTGAGGACGGTACCTACGAGCAGTACTTC	CAWSEDGTYEQYF
TRBV7-3	-	TRBJ2-3	few	TGTGCCAGCAGCTGGGCCAGGGGGGGAATGGAGGCAGATACGCAGTATTTT	CASSWARGGMEADTQYF
TRBV7-8	TRBD2	TRBJ2-1	-	TGTGCCAGCAGCTTGCTACCGACTAGCAGATATGAGCAGTTCTTC	CASSLLPTSRYEQFF
TRBV10-3	-	TRBJ2-5	few	TGTGCCATCAGTGAGCTTCGCACAGGGATCGTAGAGACCCAGTACTTC	CAISELRTGIVETQYF
TRBV7-9	TRBD2	TRBJ2-1	few	TGTGCCAGCAGCTTAGGCAGCGGGATTTCAAATGAGCAGTTCTTC	CASSLGSGISNEQFF
TRBV3-1	-	TRBJ1-5	-	TGTGCCAGCAGCCAAGATTCCAGTCGGTGGGGTAGCAATCAGCCCCAGCATTTT	CASSQDSSRWGSNQPQHF
TRBV5-1	TRBD2	TRBJ2-1	many	TGCGCCAGCAGCTTGTTGGTGGGAGGGAGTAATGAGCAGTTCTTC	CASSLLVGGSNEQFF
TRBV7-9	-	TRBJ2-7	-	TGTGCCAGCAGCTTTCTTCATTCTTACGAGCAGTACTTC	CASSFLHSYEQYF
TRBV29-1	TRBD2	TRBJ2-5	many	TGCAGCGTTAGGACTAGCCGCCGGACCCAGTACTTC	CSVRTSRRTQYF
TRBV29-1	TRBD2	TRBJ2-7	few	TGCAGCGGAGGTGCCGGGACTAGCTTTTCCGAGCAGTACTTC	CSGGAGTSFSEQYF
TRBV4-1	-	TRBJ1-2	-	TGCGCCAGCAGCCAAGTCGGGCCGTGGGGATTCTATGGCTACACCTTC	CASSQVGPWGFYGYTF
TRBV18	-	TRBJ1-2	many	TGTGCCAGCAGCCCCGGCTATGGCTACACCTTC	CASSPGYGYTF
TRBV29-1	-	TRBJ2-2	-	TGCAGCGTTGAACGGCAGGGAAACACCGGGGAGCTGTCTTTT	CSVERQGNTGELSF
TRBV5-1	-	TRBJ2-2	-	TGCGCCAGCAGCCCCCGAGGGAGGTGGCGGAACTATAACACCGGGGAGCTGTTTTTT	CASSPRGRWRNYNTGELFF
TRBV7-9	-	TRBJ1-6	few	TGTGCCAGCAGCTCCCAGGGAATTGGCTCACCCCTCCACTTT	CASSSQGIGSPLHF
TRBV12-3/TRBV12-4	TRBD1	TRBJ1-2	many	TGCGCCAGCAGCCCGACAGGGGGCTATGGCTACACCTTC	CASSPTGGYGYTF
TRBV6-1	TRBD2	TRBJ2-1	-	TGTGCCAGCAGTGAAAGGCCTAGCGGGAGCTCCTACAATGAGCAGTTCTTC	CASSERPSGSSYNEQFF
TRBV10-3	-	TRBJ2-3	-	TGTGCCATCAGTCGACCTAAAGATACGCAGTATTTT	CAISRPKDTQYF
TRBV4-1	-	TRBJ2-4	-	TGCGCCAGCAGCCAAGGTCCGGAACAAGGCCCCTTTATAACGGCCAAAAACATTCAGTACTTC	CASSQGPEQGPFITAKNIQYF
TRBV20-1	TRBD2	TRBJ2-3	many	TGCAGTGCTAGTGGGACTAGCGGGAGGACAGATACGCAGTATTTT	CSASGTSGRTDTQYF
TRBV14	-	TRBJ2-7	few	TGTGCCAGCAGCCCCGGGCGGACGAACTCCTACGAGCAGTACTTC	CASSPGRTNSYEQYF
TRBV5-1	-	TRBJ2-1	many	TGCGCCAGCAGCTCTATCAGGGGCTCGGTCTACAATGAGCAGTTCTTC	CASSSIRGSVYNEQFF
TRBV20-1	-	TRBJ2-1	-	TGCAGTGCTAGAGATACCGGCTGGATCGATGAGCAGTTCTTC	CSARDTGWIDEQFF
TRBV6-5	-	TRBJ1-1	many	TGTGCCAGCAGTTACTCGTGGGCCCCGAACACTGAAGCTTTCTTT	CASSYSWAPNTEAFF
TRBV6-1	TRBD2	TRBJ2-5	few	TGTGCCAGCAGTGAAGATGGGCTAGCGGGAGTACAAGAGACCCAGTACTTC	CASSEDGLAGVQETQYF
TRBV2	TRBD2	TRBJ2-1	few	TGTGCCAGCAGTTCGATTATCGGGGCTGGCGCTAGCGGGAGAAATGAGCAGTTCTTC	CASSSIIGAGASGRNEQFF
TRBV5-4	-	TRBJ2-7	-	TGTGCCAGCAGCTTGGCCCCCTTGGGCTACGAGCAGTACTTC	CASSLAPLGYEQYF
TRBV7-9	-	TRBJ2-3	few	TGTGCCAGCAGCTTCACAGAAACTACGCAGTATTTT	CASSFTETTQYF
TRBV20-1	-	TRBJ2-3	few	TGCAGTGCTCGGGACTCCGTCATACCCCCTCCGTATTTT	CSARDSVIPPPYF
TRBV18	TRBD2	TRBJ2-7	few	TGTGCCAGCTCACTTCAATCTAGCGGCCACGAGCAGTACTTC	CASSLQSSGHEQYF
TRBV10-3	-	TRBJ2-2	many	TGTGCCATCAGTGGGGGAGCGACAGGATATATCGAACCGTCCGGGGAGCTGTTTTTT	CAISGGATGYIEPSGELFF
TRBV12-3/TRBV12-4	-	TRBJ2-5	-	TGTGCCAGCAGTACCTCGGGGCCGGGGGTGACCCAGTACTTC	CASSTSGPGVTQYF
TRBV20-1	-	TRBJ2-1	few	TGCAGTGCTGCCCTGCCGACAGGCGATTCCTACAATGAGCAGTTCTTC	CSAALPTGDSYNEQFF
TRBV7-8	-	TRBJ1-2	-	TGTGCCAGCAGCTCACAGGTTTATCAAGGCTACACCTTC	CASSSQVYQGYTF
TRBV7-6	TRBD2	TRBJ2-3	few	TGTGCCAGCAGCTTAGATTTACCCGGGACTAGCGGAGATACGCAGTATTTT	CASSLDLPGTSGDTQYF
TRBV10-3	TRBD1	TRBJ2-5	few	TGTGCCATCAGTGCAGGACAGGGGAGAGAGACCCAGTACTTC	CAISAGQGRETQYF
TRBV12-3/TRBV12-4	TRBD2	TRBJ2-5	few	TGTGCCAGCAGTTCCCGCACTAGCGGATATCAAGAGACCCAGTACTTC	CASSSRTSGYQETQYF
TRBV20-1	-	TRBJ2-7	-	TGCAGTGCTAGAGTATGGGAGCCTCTAGTCCCCTACGAGCAGTACTTC	CSARVWEPLVPYEQYF
TRBV3-1	-	TRBJ1-5	-	TGTGCCAGCAGCCAAGGAGCACCGGGACGGTATAGCAATCAGCCCCAGCATTTT	CASSQGAPGRYSNQPQHF
TRBV19	-	TRBJ2-1	-	TGTGCCAGTAGTATATCCGCCCTGACAGCCCGGGTCGAGTTCTTC	CASSISALTARVEFF
TRBV12-3/TRBV12-4	TRBD2	TRBJ2-2	many	TGTGCCAGCAGTTCCGCGGGAGGCCTAAACACCGGGGAGCTGTTTTTT	CASSSAGGLNTGELFF
TRBV12-3/TRBV12-4	TRBD2	TRBJ2-1	-	TGTGCCAGCACAAATTTCCCTAGCGGGAGCCTCAGAGAGCAGTTCTTC	CASTNFPSGSLREQFF
TRBV7-9	-	TRBJ2-1	few	TGTGCCAGCAGCTTAGCGCCCGCGGGCAATGAGCAGTTCTTC	CASSLAPAGNEQFF
TRBV27	-	TRBJ2-7	-	TGTGCCAGCAGTGCTAACTCCTACGAGCAGTACTTC	CASSANSYEQYF
TRBV20-1	-	TRBJ1-4	few	TGCAGTGCCAGAAAGCGCCAGAGTGAAAAACTGTTTTTT	CSARKRQSEKLFF
TRBV20-1	-	TRBJ2-4	few	TGCAGTGCTACCAGAGATAGCGACATTCAGTACTTC	CSATRDSDIQYF
TRBV4-1	-	TRBJ2-7	-	TGCGCCAGCAGCCAAGGCTCAATGTACGAGCAGTACTTC	CASSQGSMYEQYF
TRBV5-1	-	TRBJ1-3	many	TGCGCCAGCAGCTCCGACGGGGGAATCGGAAACACCATATATTTT	CASSSDGGIGNTIYF
TRBV5-4	-	TRBJ2-7	few	TGTGCCAGCAGCATTGGACTACTGGAGAAGCAGTACTTC	CASSIGLLEKQYF
TRBV12-3/TRBV12-4	TRBD1	TRBJ1-1	few	TGTGCCAGCAGAGCTGGGACAGGGTCGGGGACCACTGAAGCTTTCTTT	CASRAGTGSGTTEAFF
TRBV20-1	-	TRBJ2-2	-	TGCAGTGCTAGGGTCTGGGGTAGGGGCACCGGGGAGCTGTTTTTT	CSARVWGRGTGELFF
TRBV18	TRBD1	TRBJ2-7	many	TGTGCCAGCAGCCCAGGGACAGGGGTGTACGAGCAGTACTTC	CASSPGTGVYEQYF
TRBV27	-	TRBJ2-1	-	TGTGCCAGCAGTTTGGGGCCCCGGGACCGCGGCGCAAATGAGCAGTTCTTC	CASSLGPRDRGANEQFF
TRBV20-1	-	TRBJ2-3	few	TGCAGTGCTAGCGAGAGCACAGATACGCAGTATTTT	CSASESTDTQYF